Detailed here is one T cell receptor beta chain. Its matching antigen is unknown. The data were taken from a study of T cell repertoires in cytomegalovirus infection. Study results and limitations: The cumulative frequency of public TCR beta families identified carriers of CMV plus the relevant HLA. CMV-specific TCR beta clonotypes restricted by HLA-C dominated the ex vivo response.

TCRdb re-called the reads through MiXCR, storing one row per CDR3 protein. The table includes about 440,000 distinct CDR3 sequences, roughly a third detected once. The sequence came from a human donor in good health (CMV status not recorded). Some clones in this sample may be carry-over from other donors' samples. Sequenced input: PBMCs.

CDR3 coding DNA: TGTGCCAGCTCACCTCTTGGAGCGGGGGCTAACAATGAGCAGTTCTTC. Its protein product is CASSPLGAGANNEQFF. The V and J genes are TRBV18 and TRBJ2-1; 8 positions match TRBD2. The CDR3 is 16 residues long. Per germline, CDR1 KGHSH and CDR2 LQKENI. V shed 3 bases and J 5 bases; nucleotides not matched to a gene: 9.